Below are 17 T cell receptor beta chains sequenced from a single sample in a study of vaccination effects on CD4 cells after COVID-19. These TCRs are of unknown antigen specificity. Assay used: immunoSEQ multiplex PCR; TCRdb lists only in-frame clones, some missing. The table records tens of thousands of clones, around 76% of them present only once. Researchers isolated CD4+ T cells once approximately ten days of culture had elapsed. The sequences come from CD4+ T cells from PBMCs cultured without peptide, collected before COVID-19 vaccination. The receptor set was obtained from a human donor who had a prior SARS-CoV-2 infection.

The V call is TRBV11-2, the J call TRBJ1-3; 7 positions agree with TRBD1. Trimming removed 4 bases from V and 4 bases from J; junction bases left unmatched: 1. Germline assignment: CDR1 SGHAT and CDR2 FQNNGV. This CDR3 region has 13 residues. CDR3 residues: CASSSDRGNTIYF. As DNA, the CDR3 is TGTGCCAGCAGCTCGGACAGGGGAAACACCATATATTTT.

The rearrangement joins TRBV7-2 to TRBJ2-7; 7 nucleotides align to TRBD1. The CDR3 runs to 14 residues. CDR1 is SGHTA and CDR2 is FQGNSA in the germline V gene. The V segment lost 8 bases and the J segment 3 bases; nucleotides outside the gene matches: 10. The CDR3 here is CASALTGNLYEQYF. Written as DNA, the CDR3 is TGTGCCAGCGCCCTGACAGGGAACCTCTACGAGCAGTACTTC.

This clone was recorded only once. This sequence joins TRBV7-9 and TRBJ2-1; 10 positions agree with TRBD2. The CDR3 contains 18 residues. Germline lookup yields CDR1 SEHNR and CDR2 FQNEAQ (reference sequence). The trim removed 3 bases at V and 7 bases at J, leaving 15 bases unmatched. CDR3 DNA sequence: TGTGCCAGCAGCTTTATCCTAGCGGGAGATCTAATTGGGAATGAGCAGTTCTTC. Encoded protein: CASSFILAGDLIGNEQFF.

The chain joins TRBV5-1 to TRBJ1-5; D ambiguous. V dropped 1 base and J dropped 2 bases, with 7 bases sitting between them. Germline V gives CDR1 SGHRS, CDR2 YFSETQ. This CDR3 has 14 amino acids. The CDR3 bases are TGCGCCAGCAGCTTGTCCGGGGGCAATCAGCCCCAGCATTTT. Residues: CASSLSGGNQPQHF. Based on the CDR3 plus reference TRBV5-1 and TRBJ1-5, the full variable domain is KAGVTQTPRYLIKTRGQQVTLSCSPISGHRSVSWYQQTPGQGLQFLFEYFSETQRNKGNFPGRFSGRQFSNSRSEMNVSTLELGDSALYLCASSLSGGNQPQHFGDGTRLSIL.

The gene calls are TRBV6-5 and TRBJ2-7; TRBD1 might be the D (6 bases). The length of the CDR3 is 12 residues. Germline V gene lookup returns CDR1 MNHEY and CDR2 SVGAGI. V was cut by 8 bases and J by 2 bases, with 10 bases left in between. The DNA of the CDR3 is TGTGCCAGCGGCAGGGGCCCCTACGAGCAGTACTTC. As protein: CASGRGPYEQYF.

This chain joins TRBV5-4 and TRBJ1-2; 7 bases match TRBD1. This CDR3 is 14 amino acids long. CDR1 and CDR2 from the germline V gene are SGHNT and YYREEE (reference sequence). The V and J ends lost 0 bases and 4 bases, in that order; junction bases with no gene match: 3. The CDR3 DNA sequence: TGTGCCAGCAGCTTGGGCCAGGGGGGCTATGGCTACACCTTC. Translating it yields CASSLGQGGYGYTF.

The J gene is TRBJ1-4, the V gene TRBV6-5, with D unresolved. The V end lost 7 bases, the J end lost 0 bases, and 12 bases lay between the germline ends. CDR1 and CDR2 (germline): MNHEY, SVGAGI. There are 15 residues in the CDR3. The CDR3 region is CASKTGPSTNEKLFF. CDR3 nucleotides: TGTGCCAGCAAGACCGGACCCTCAACTAATGAAAAACTGTTTTTT.

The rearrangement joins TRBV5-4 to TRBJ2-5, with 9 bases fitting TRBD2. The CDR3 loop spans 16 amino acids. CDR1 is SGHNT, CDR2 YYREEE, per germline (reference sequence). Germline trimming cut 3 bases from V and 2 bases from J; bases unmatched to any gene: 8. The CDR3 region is CASSWGLAGTQETQYF. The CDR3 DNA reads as TGTGCCAGCAGCTGGGGGCTAGCGGGGACGCAAGAGACCCAGTACTTC.

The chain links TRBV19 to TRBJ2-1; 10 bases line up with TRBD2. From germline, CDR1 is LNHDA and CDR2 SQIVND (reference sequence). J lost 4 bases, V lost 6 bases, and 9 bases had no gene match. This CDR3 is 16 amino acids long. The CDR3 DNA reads TGTGCCAGTAGCCCGACTAGCGGGCGCTTTTACAATGAGCAGTTCTTC. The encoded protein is CASSPTSGRFYNEQFF.

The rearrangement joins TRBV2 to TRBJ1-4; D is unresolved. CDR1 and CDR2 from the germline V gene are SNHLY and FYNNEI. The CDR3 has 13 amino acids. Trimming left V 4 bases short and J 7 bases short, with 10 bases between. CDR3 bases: TGTGCCAGCAGTGTTGAAGGAGGTGAAAAACTGTTTTTT. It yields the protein CASSVEGGEKLFF.

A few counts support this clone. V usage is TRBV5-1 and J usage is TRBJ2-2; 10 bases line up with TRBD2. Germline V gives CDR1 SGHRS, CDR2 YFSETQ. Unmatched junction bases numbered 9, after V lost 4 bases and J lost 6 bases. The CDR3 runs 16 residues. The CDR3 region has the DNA TGCGCCAGCAGCCCACGACTAGCGGGCCCCGCCGGGGAGCTGTTTTTT. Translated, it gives CASSPRLAGPAGELFF. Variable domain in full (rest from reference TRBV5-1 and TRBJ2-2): KAGVTQTPRYLIKTRGQQVTLSCSPISGHRSVSWYQQTPGQGLQFLFEYFSETQRNKGNFPGRFSGRQFSNSRSEMNVSTLELGDSALYLCASSPRLAGPAGELFFGEGSRLTVL.

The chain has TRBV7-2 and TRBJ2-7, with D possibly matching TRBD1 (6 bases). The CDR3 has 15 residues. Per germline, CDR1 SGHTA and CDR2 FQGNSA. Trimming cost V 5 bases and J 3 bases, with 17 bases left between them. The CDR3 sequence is CASSRDTSYYYEQYF. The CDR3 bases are TGTGCCAGCAGCCGGGACACGTCATACTACTACGAGCAGTACTTC.

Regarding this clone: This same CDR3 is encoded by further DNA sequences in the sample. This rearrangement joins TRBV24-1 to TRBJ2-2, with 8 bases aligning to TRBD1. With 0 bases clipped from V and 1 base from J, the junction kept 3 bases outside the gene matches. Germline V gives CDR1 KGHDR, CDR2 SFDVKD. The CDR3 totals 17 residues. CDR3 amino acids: CATSDLHGTGNTGELFF. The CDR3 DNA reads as TGTGCCACCAGTGATTTGCATGGGACAGGGAACACCGGGGAGCTGTTTTTT.

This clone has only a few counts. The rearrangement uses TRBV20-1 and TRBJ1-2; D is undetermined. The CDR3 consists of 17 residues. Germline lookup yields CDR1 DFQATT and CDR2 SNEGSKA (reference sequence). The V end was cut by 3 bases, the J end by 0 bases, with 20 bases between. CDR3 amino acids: CSASGGELFYTNYGYTF. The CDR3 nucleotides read TGCAGTGCTAGTGGTGGGGAACTATTTTACACTAACTATGGCTACACCTTC.

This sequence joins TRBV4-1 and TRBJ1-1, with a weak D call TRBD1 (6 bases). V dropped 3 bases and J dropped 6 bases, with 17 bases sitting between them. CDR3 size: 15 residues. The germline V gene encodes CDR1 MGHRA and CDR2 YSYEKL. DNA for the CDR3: TGCGCCAGCAGCCACATACAGGGAATTGGGGCTGAAGCTTTCTTT. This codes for CASSHIQGIGAEAFF.

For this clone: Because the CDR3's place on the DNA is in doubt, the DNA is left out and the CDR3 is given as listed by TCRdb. CDR3 in amino acids: CASSQVAGGAGNF. The chain employs TRBV3-1 (or the pseudogene TRBV3-2) and TRBJ2-7; the table's TRBD1 call for D was not verified on the DNA. The CDR3 is made up of 13 amino acids, end residues included. The germline gives CDR1 LGHDT, CDR2 YNNKEL (reference sequence).

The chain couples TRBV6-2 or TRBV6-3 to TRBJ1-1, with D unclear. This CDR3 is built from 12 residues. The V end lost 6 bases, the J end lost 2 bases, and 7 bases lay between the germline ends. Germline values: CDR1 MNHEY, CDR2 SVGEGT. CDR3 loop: CASSVTNTEAFF. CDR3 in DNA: TGTGCCAGCAGCGTCACTAACACTGAAGCTTTCTTT.